This T cell receptor (beta chain) came from a study of shared clonotypes between healthy human individuals (dated by TCRdb to between 2020 and 2021). General notes on the study: The cohort comprised two women and three men aged 18 to 49 years. For each donor, CD4 naive and CD4 memory were each given three plates, CD8 naive was given two plates, and CD8 memory was given one plate. To estimate repertoire size and how much clonotypes are shared between individuals, the study performed deep sequencing of blood TCR repertoires from roughly five healthy adults. To increase sequencing depth and limit assay-specific biases, TCR repertoire library preparation and sequencing were carried out by different laboratories using diverse techniques. Leukapheresis yielded between about 0.94 and 9.5 billion PBMCs per donor.

The paper's findings and limits, for the study overall: Higher generation probabilities were observed for clonotypes shared by all four sorted-subset donors than for non-shared clonotypes. Incomplete sequencing was indicated by rarefaction of sorted-subset datasets, despite the large sequencing depth. Approximately 4.8% of naive CD4, 3.5% of naive CD8, 2.3% of memory CD4, and roughly 0.4% of memory CD8 clonotypes were shared across several donors. Sampling was limited to blood, and TCR repertoires in tissue likely differ from TCR repertoires in blood. Because the study included only a small number of donors, the genetic and exposure-history diversity represented was limited. Naive subsets generally had larger estimated clonotype richness than memory subsets. Pairwise subsampling indicated that sequencing depth was expected to affect the degree of clonotype sharing among donors.

Using the deep immunoSEQ assay, multiplex PCR amplified TCR CDR3 regions from genomic DNA. Genomic DNA extracted from each cell subset was distributed evenly over all wells of several immunoSEQ 96-well plates, and each plate served as one replicate. For sorted subsets, each replicate PCR was loaded with 200 to 250 ng genomic DNA, equivalent to 25,000 to 35,000 T cell genomes. Purified libraries were measured with a Qubit 3.0 fluorometer, size-checked on a Bioanalyzer 2100, and measured again with the KAPA Library Quantification kit. A separate single-read 150-cycle Illumina NextSeq 550 flow cell was used to sequence each immunoSEQ 96-well plate. On the study's bioinformatics: The immunoSEQ output contained only junctional sequences without quality scores, so filtering could not match that applied to full-length reads. Sequences were annotated with PyIR, a Python wrapper for IgBLAST v1.9, and V/J genes and CDR3 were assigned using IMGT germline references. Reads were removed for weak V/J assignments (E-value above 1e-6), missing CDR3, stop codons, out-of-frame junctions, or ambiguous translated residues. V3J clonotypes were defined as sequences sharing the same inferred V gene, J gene, and CDR3 amino acid sequence. Percentage overlap between repertoires was computed as shared unique clonotypes divided by the size of the smaller repertoire. Three approaches were used to assess repertoire richness: RTK rarefaction, the Chao1 estimator, and Recon v2.1 estimates of unobserved clonotypes. For all TCRbeta clonotypes obtained by the gDNA method from a few donors, generation probabilities were computed with OLGA. Held by TCRdb, this immuneACCESS table contains in-frame sequences only and omits some clones. Under half of the omission traces to an unresolved V gene where checked; the cause of the rest is unknown. The DNA gave D and trimming, while V, J and clone size come from that table. Within this sample are approximately 650,000 clones, with around 95% of them counted one time only. Approximately 0.1% of the sample rests with the top ten.

On this clone: It has no known antigen specificity. The sample holds no much larger clone one base away, and base qualities are not on file.

From V the trimming removes 4 bases and from J it removes 1 base, while the gene matches leave 4 bases of the junction unaccounted for. The CDR3 numbers 15 residues from cysteine through phenylalanine. Only the CDR3 DNA is retained, 45 bases long and in frame from the first base. CDR1 and CDR2, looked up from the germline V gene, are SGHRS and YFSETQ. CD8 naive samples were CD45RO-negative cells positively selected for CCR7, giving a CD45RA+CCR7+ population that excluded TemRA cells. Donors were healthy HIV-negative adults with no recently reported acute infections or vaccinations. All donors were Caucasian adults living in Nashville, Tennessee, USA. After blood collection by leukapheresis, PBMCs were isolated using Ficoll-Histopaque density gradient centrifugation and then cryopreserved in the vapor phase of liquid nitrogen. Analytical flow cytometry was used to check the purity and quantity of each magnetically sorted T cell population. Genomic DNA was isolated from each sorted fraction and quantified by UV absorbance on a Nanodrop 2000c.

This chain joins TRBV5-1 to TRBJ2-7, with 11 bases matching TRBD1. This sequence originates from a woman in her twenties or thirties in good health. The sequencing input was naive CD8+ T cells sorted from blood. The cell subset or site label, as the study defines it: CD45RA+CCR7+. CDR3 reads: CASSPGTGGSYEQYF. The nucleotide sequence is given as TGCGCCAGCAGCCCCGGGACAGGGGGTTCCTACGAGCAGTACTTC.